This T cell receptor beta chain was identified in a study of cytomegalovirus exposure and HLA in healthy donors. Study-wide results and limits: Some V segments, including TRBV6-2 and TRBV6-3, were excluded as indistinguishable.

This clone was detected only once. What it binds is not known. Germline V CDR1 and CDR2: ENHRY, SYGVKD. This CDR3 spans 12 amino acids. Germline trimming cut 6 bases from V and 7 bases from J; bases unmatched to any gene: 5. With 60 Vbeta and 13 Jbeta primers, the PCR was carried out. The method was immunoSEQ multiplex PCR; TCRdb's version includes in-frame clones alone and lacks a portion of them. The sample consists of nearly 95,000 clones, approximately 79% of them appearing once. This clonotype originated in a woman in her forties in good health and CMV-seronegative. Sequenced: PBMCs. The chain couples TRBV10-3 to TRBJ1-1, with TRBD1 matching 7 bases. The CDR3 DNA follows: TGTGCCATCAGGGACCGGGACAGTGAAGCTTTCTTT. It encodes CAIRDRDSEAFF.